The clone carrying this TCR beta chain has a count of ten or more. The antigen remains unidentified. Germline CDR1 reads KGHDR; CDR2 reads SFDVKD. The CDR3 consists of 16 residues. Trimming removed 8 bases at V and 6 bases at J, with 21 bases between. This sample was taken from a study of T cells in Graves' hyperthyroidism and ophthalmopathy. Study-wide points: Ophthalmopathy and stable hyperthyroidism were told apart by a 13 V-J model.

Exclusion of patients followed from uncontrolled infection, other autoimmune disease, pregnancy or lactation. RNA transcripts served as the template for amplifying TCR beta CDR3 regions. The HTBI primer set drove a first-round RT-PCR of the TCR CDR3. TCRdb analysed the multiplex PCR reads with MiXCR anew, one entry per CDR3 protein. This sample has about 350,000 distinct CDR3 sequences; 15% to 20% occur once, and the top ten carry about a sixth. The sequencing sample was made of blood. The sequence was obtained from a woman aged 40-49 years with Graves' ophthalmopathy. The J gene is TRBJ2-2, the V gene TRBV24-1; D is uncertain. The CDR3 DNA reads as TGTGCCACCATCCTAAGGGTTTGCGCTATGCCCGGGGAGCTGTTTTTT. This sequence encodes CATILRVCAMPGELFF.